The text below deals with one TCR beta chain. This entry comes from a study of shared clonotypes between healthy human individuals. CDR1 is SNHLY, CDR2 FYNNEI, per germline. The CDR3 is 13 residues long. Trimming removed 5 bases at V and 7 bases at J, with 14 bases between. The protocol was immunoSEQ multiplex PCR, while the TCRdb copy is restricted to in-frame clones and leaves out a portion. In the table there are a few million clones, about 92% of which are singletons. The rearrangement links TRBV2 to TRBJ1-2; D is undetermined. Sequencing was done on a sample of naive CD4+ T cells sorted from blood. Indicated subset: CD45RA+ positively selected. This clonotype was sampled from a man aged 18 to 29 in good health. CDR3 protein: CASSPRGPSGYTF. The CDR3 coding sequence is TGTGCCAGCAGTCCCCGCGGGCCGAGTGGCTACACCTTC.